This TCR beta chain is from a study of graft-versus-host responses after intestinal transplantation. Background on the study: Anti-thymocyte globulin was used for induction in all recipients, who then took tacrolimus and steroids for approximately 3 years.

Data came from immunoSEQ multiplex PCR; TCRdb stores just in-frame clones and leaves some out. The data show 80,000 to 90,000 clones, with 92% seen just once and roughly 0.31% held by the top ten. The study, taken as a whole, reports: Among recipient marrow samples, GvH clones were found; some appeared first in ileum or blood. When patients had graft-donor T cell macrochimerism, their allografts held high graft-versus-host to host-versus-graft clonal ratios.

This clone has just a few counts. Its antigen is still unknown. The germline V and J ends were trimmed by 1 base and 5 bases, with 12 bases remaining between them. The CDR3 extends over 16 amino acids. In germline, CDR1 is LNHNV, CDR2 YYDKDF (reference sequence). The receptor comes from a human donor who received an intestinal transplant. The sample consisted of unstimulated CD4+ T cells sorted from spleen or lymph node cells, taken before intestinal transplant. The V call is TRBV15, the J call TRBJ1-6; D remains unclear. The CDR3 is CATSRGGGADNSPLHF. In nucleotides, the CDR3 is TGTGCCACCAGCAGAGGGGGAGGAGCCGATAATTCACCCCTCCACTTT. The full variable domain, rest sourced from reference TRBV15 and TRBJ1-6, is DAMVIQNPRYQVTQFGKPVTLSCSQTLNHNVMYWYQQKSSQAPKLLFHYYDKDFNNEADTPDNFQSRRPNTSFCFLDIRSPGLGDTAMYLCATSRGGGADNSPLHFGNGTRLTVT.